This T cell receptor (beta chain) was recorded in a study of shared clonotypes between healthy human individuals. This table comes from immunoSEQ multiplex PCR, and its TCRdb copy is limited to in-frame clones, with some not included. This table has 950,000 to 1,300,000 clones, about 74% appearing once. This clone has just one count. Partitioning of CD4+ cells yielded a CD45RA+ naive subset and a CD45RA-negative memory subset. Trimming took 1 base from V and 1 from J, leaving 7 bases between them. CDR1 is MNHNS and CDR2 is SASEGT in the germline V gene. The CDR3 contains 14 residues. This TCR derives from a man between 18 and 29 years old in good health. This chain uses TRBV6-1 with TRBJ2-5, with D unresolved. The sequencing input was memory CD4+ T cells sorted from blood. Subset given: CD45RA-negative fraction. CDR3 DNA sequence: TGTGCCAGCAGTGAAGGTCTAGTCCAAGAGACCCAGTACTTC. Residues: CASSEGLVQETQYF.